These 12 T cell receptor beta chains were all obtained from the same sample, sequenced in a study of OX40 agonist ivuxolimab in advanced cancers. Clones were read by immunoSEQ multiplex PCR, and TCRdb kept only the in-frame ones, dropping some. The repertoire holds around 45,000 clones, with around 90% as singletons. The sequences come from CD4+ or CD8+ T cells sorted from blood, collected in a trial of the OX40 agonist ivuxolimab. These TCRs come from an adult with an advanced solid tumor such as melanoma, head and neck, liver or kidney cancer.

The chain couples TRBV14 to TRBJ2-1; D is ambiguous. V was trimmed by 4 bases and J by 3 bases, leaving 7 bases between them. The CDR3 length is 13 residues. Germline assignment: CDR1 SGHDN and CDR2 FVKESK. CDR3: CASSLPNYNEQFF. The CDR3 nucleotides read TGTGCCAGCAGCCTCCCCAACTACAATGAGCAGTTCTTC.

This chain uses TRBV15 with TRBJ1-6, with D unresolved. Trimming stripped 0 bases from V and 4 bases from J, with 13 bases between. There are 17 residues in the CDR3. From germline, CDR1 is LNHNV and CDR2 YYDKDF (reference sequence). CDR3 nucleotides: TGTGCCACCAGCAGAGATCGTGAGTCAGAATATAATTCACCCCTCCACTTT. It codes for CATSRDRESEYNSPLHF. Combining the CDR3 with reference TRBV15 and TRBJ1-6 gives the whole variable domain DAMVIQNPRYQVTQFGKPVTLSCSQTLNHNVMYWYQQKSSQAPKLLFHYYDKDFNNEADTPDNFQSRRPNTSFCFLDIRSPGLGDTAMYLCATSRDRESEYNSPLHFGNGTRLTVT.

The V and J genes are TRBV5-3 and TRBJ2-5; D perhaps matches TRBD1 (6 bases). TRBV5-3 is an ORF for which the function is uncertain. The CDR3 runs 15 residues. Between the trimmed V and J ends, which lost 4 bases and 2 bases, there was a span of 15 bases. CDR3 in DNA: TGTGCCAGAAGCATGGACAGTTTAGTTCAAGAGACCCAGTACTTC. Protein: CARSMDSLVQETQYF.

The chain joins TRBV30 to TRBJ1-1; 9 bases are a match to TRBD1. The CDR3 length is 13 residues. V gave up 3 bases and J gave up 10 bases; unmatched junction bases: 9. From germline, CDR1 is GTSNPN and CDR2 SVGIG (reference sequence). The CDR3, as DNA: TGTGCCTGGAGCGCGACAGGGGGGAGGGTAGCTTTCTTT. Amino acids: CAWSATGGRVAFF. The complete variable domain, with remaining parts taken from reference TRBV30 and TRBJ1-1, reads SQTIHQWPATLVQPVGSPLSLECTVEGTSNPNLYWYRQAAGRGLQLLFYSVGIGQISSEVPQNLSASRPQDRQFILSSKKLLLSDSGFYLCAWSATGGRVAFFGQGTRLTVV.

V gene TRBV6-5 combines with J gene TRBJ2-2; 8 bases map to TRBD1. Germline-derived CDR1 and CDR2 are MNHEY and SVGAGI. The CDR3 has 15 residues. V dropped 2 bases and J dropped 7; count of bases not matched to a gene: 6. DNA of the CDR3: TGTGCCAGCAGTTACGGTGACAGGGGATTCGGGGAGCTGTTTTTT. Translated: CASSYGDRGFGELFF.

In its sample, this clone is medium-sized (0.01 to 0.1%). The junction differs from germline at one of its ends, possibly a read error. Other DNA variants within this sample encode the same CDR3. The V gene is TRBV5-6, the J gene TRBJ2-7, with D maybe TRBD2 (7 bases). The germline gives CDR1 SGHDT, CDR2 YYEEEE. This CDR3 spans 15 amino acids. The CDR3 region is CARSLGLAGAGEQYF. Written as DNA, the CDR3 is TGTGCCCGCAGCTTGGGCCTCGCGGGGGCGGGGGAGCAGTACTTC.

In nucleotides, the CDR3 is TGTGCCAGCAGCTCAAGGGACAGGGGGCGTCAGCCCCAGCATTTT. Translation gives CASSSRDRGRQPQHF. The chain uses TRBV28 and TRBJ1-5; the match to TRBD1 covers 12 bases. The germline CDR1 and CDR2 sequences are MDHEN and SYDVKM. V trimming: 6 bases; J trimming: 6 bases; junction bases outside the gene matches: 6. The CDR3 runs 15 residues.

The chain joins TRBV2 to TRBJ2-7; D gene unclear. Germline V gives CDR1 SNHLY, CDR2 FYNNEI. The CDR3 has 14 residues. V was pared by 3 bases and J by 0 bases, with 9 bases between. The DNA for the CDR3 is TGTGCCAGCAGTGATGGAGTTCTCTCCTACGAGCAGTACTTC. Its protein product is CASSDGVLSYEQYF.

J is TRBJ2-1 and V is TRBV4-1; the match to TRBD2 covers 7 bases. Germline values: CDR1 MGHRA, CDR2 YSYEKL. The CDR3 has 12 residues. J was trimmed by 12 bases and V by 3 bases; bases with no gene match: 5. CDR3 in amino acids: CASSHSTGGQFF. The CDR3 coding sequence is TGCGCCAGCAGCCACAGTACGGGGGGGCAGTTCTTC.

The gene calls are TRBV6-6 and TRBJ2-1; D tentatively fits TRBD1 or TRBD2 (5 bases each). V lost 4 bases and J lost 2, with 12 bases in between. Per germline, CDR1 MNHNY and CDR2 SVGAGI (reference sequence). The CDR3 extends over 15 amino acids. The DNA of the CDR3 is TGTGCCAGCAGTTTTGGACTGGGACCCTACAATGAGCAGTTCTTC. Amino acids: CASSFGLGPYNEQFF.

This chain joins TRBV19 and TRBJ1-5; D possibly corresponds to TRBD1 (5 bases). V lost 8 bases and J 0 bases, leaving 14 bases between the germline ends. This CDR3 spans 15 amino acids. The germline V gene encodes CDR1 LNHDA and CDR2 SQIVND (reference sequence). CDR3 amino acids: CASRGDGNSNQPQHF. Written as DNA, the CDR3 is TGTGCCAGTCGGGGGGACGGAAATAGCAATCAGCCCCAGCATTTT.

V is TRBV25-1 and J is TRBJ2-7; D uncertain. Germline V gene sequence: CDR1 MGHDK, CDR2 SYGVNS. Deletions cut 2 bases from V and 4 bases from J, with 9 bases between. This CDR3 has 13 amino acids. The CDR3 nucleotides are TGTGCCAGCAGTGAAGGCCTTACATACGAGCAGTACTTC. Translating gives CASSEGLTYEQYF.